Listed below are T cell receptor beta chains from one sample, sequenced in a study of tumor-infiltrating lymphocytes in primary liver carcinoma. From the multiplex PCR reads, TCRdb called clonotypes with MiXCR, one entry per CDR3 protein. This table holds a few hundred thousand distinct CDR3 sequences, nearly 60% found once. Sequencing used peripheral blood. The receptor set was obtained from a woman in her 30s with primary liver carcinoma and hepatitis B virus infection. The CDR3 runs from the conserved cysteine through the conserved F or W. D genes are given only for firm matches. Clone size is shown for a subset of rows, as once, few, many or a class of expanded clone.

cdr3_aa: CASSKGLAGTTYEQYF
cdr3_nt: TGTGCCAGCAGCAAGGGACTAGCGGGAACCACCTACGAGCAGTACTTC
j_call: TRBJ2-7
v_call: TRBV13
d_call: TRBD2
clone_size: few

cdr3_aa: CASNPRGLAGPQYF
cdr3_nt: TGTGCCAGCAACCCGCGAGGACTAGCGGGACCACAGTACTTC
j_call: TRBJ2-5
v_call: TRBV14
d_call: TRBD2
clone_size: -

cdr3_aa: CASSRGMKTDTQYF
cdr3_nt: TGTGCCAGCAGTCGCGGGATGAAAACAGATACGCAGTATTTT
j_call: TRBJ2-3
v_call: TRBV12-3/TRBV12-4
d_call: -
clone_size: -

cdr3_aa: CASSRLANSNEYF
cdr3_nt: TGTGCCAGCAGCCGACTAGCAAACTCGAACGAGTACTTC
j_call: TRBJ2-4
v_call: TRBV14
d_call: TRBD2
clone_size: few

cdr3_aa: CASSRRDLQETQYF
cdr3_nt: TGTGCCAGCAGTAGACGAGACCTCCAAGAGACCCAGTACTTC
j_call: TRBJ2-5
v_call: TRBV28
d_call: -
clone_size: few

cdr3_aa: CVSRLAGGSYNEQFF
cdr3_nt: TGTGTCAGCAGATTAGCAGGGGGTTCCTACAATGAGCAGTTCTTC
j_call: TRBJ2-1
v_call: TRBV11-2
d_call: TRBD1
clone_size: -

cdr3_aa: CASGREQFF
cdr3_nt: TGTGCCAGCGGGCGTGAGCAGTTCTTC
j_call: TRBJ2-1
v_call: TRBV11-1
d_call: -
clone_size: many

cdr3_aa: CAISSAAGATTGELFF
cdr3_nt: TGTGCCATCAGTTCAGCCGCCGGGGCGACCACCGGGGAGCTGTTTTTT
j_call: TRBJ2-2
v_call: TRBV11-2
d_call: -
clone_size: once

cdr3_aa: CASSEGGGFSGANVLTF
cdr3_nt: TGTGCCAGCAGTGAGGGGGGAGGCTTCTCTGGGGCCAACGTCCTGACTTTC
j_call: TRBJ2-6
v_call: TRBV6-1
d_call: -
clone_size: few

cdr3_aa: CVSSIEDSLYEQFF
cdr3_nt: TGTGTCAGCAGCATAGAGGACAGTTTGTATGAGCAGTTCTTC
j_call: TRBJ2-1
v_call: TRBV5-6
d_call: -
clone_size: -

cdr3_aa: CASSLVNSGWGSNQPQHF
cdr3_nt: TGCGCCAGCAGCTTAGTTAATTCGGGATGGGGTTCCAATCAGCCCCAGCATTTT
j_call: TRBJ1-5
v_call: TRBV7-8
d_call: -
clone_size: -

cdr3_aa: CASSQNPVSGQHEQYF
cdr3_nt: TGCGCCAGCAGCCAAAATCCCGTCTCCGGACAGCACGAGCAGTACTTC
j_call: TRBJ2-7
v_call: TRBV4-1
d_call: -
clone_size: -

cdr3_aa: CASSHLPGSNEKLFF
cdr3_nt: TGCGCCAGCAGCCATTTACCGGGCTCAAATGAAAAACTGTTTTTT
j_call: TRBJ1-4
v_call: TRBV4-1
d_call: -
clone_size: few

cdr3_aa: CATSGGSGNAIYF
cdr3_nt: TGTGCCACCAGTGGCGGCTCTGGAAACGCCATATATTTT
j_call: TRBJ1-3
v_call: TRBV24-1
d_call: -
clone_size: -

cdr3_aa: CASSWTGGGYGYTF
cdr3_nt: TGTGCCAGCAGTTGGACAGGGGGCGGCTATGGCTACACCTTC
j_call: TRBJ1-2
v_call: TRBV5-1
d_call: TRBD1
clone_size: -

cdr3_aa: CASSFSSGSADTQCF
cdr3_nt: TGTGCCAGCAGCTTCTCTAGCGGGAGCGCAGATACGCAGTGTTTT
j_call: TRBJ2-3
v_call: TRBV7-9
d_call: TRBD2
clone_size: once

cdr3_aa: CASRLVTGETEAFF
cdr3_nt: TGTGCCAGCAGACTGGTGACAGGTGAGACTGAAGCTTTCTTT
j_call: TRBJ1-1
v_call: TRBV14
d_call: -
clone_size: -

cdr3_aa: CASGSAYTEQFF
cdr3_nt: TGTGCCAGCGGATCGGCCTACACTGAGCAGTTCTTC
j_call: TRBJ2-1
v_call: TRBV11-3
d_call: -
clone_size: -

cdr3_aa: CASTQGDGARDEQYF
cdr3_nt: TGTGCCAGCACCCAGGGGGATGGGGCCCGCGACGAGCAGTACTTC
j_call: TRBJ2-7
v_call: TRBV12-3/TRBV12-4
d_call: TRBD1
clone_size: few

cdr3_aa: CASSPGKGASSSYEQYF
cdr3_nt: TGTGCCAGCAGCCCTGGGAAAGGGGCTTCTAGCTCCTACGAGCAGTACTTC
j_call: TRBJ2-7
v_call: TRBV13
d_call: -
clone_size: -

cdr3_aa: CASNSGITGEQFF
cdr3_nt: TGTGCCAGCAATTCGGGGATAACCGGAGAGCAGTTCTTC
j_call: TRBJ2-1
v_call: TRBV12-3/TRBV12-4
d_call: -
clone_size: -

cdr3_aa: CSTGRIGNEQFF
cdr3_nt: TGCAGCACAGGGAGAATCGGCAATGAGCAGTTCTTC
j_call: TRBJ2-1
v_call: TRBV29-1
d_call: -
clone_size: many

cdr3_aa: CASSERQGSRENTEAFF
cdr3_nt: TGTGCCAGCAGCGAACGTCAGGGGAGTAGGGAGAACACTGAAGCTTTCTTT
j_call: TRBJ1-1
v_call: TRBV12-3/TRBV12-4
d_call: -
clone_size: many

cdr3_aa: CVSSSTSGRSEQYF
cdr3_nt: TGTGTCAGCAGCTCCACTAGCGGGAGGAGTGAGCAGTACTTC
j_call: TRBJ2-7
v_call: TRBV11-2
d_call: TRBD2
clone_size: -

cdr3_aa: CASAQSGANTGELFF
cdr3_nt: TGTGCCAGCGCCCAATCAGGGGCTAACACCGGGGAGCTGTTTTTT
j_call: TRBJ2-2
v_call: TRBV6-6
d_call: -
clone_size: many

cdr3_aa: CASSSTDRASGEQYF
cdr3_nt: TGTGCCAGCAGCAGCACGGACAGAGCGTCGGGAGAGCAGTACTTC
j_call: TRBJ2-7
v_call: TRBV12-3/TRBV12-4
d_call: -
clone_size: few

cdr3_aa: CALRQWSSYNSPLHF
cdr3_nt: TGTGCCCTACGACAGTGGAGCTCCTATAATTCACCCCTCCACTTT
j_call: TRBJ1-6
v_call: TRBV30
d_call: -
clone_size: -

cdr3_aa: CASSYWVDRGGEQSF
cdr3_nt: TGTGCCAGCAGTTATTGGGTAGACAGGGGCGGTGAGCAGTCCTTC
j_call: TRBJ2-1
v_call: TRBV6-5
d_call: TRBD1
clone_size: -

cdr3_aa: CASSLLGVNTEALF
cdr3_nt: TGTGCCAGCAGCCTCCTAGGGGTGAACACTGAAGCTTTGTTT
j_call: TRBJ1-1
v_call: TRBV14
d_call: -
clone_size: -

cdr3_aa: CASSLTLAGASEQYF
cdr3_nt: TGTGCCAGCAGCTTAACCCTAGCGGGGGCTAGCGAGCAGTACTTC
j_call: TRBJ2-7
v_call: TRBV11-2
d_call: TRBD2
clone_size: -

cdr3_aa: CASSSPRDSNQPQHF
cdr3_nt: TGTGCCAGCAGTAGCCCGAGGGATAGCAATCAGCCCCAGCATTTT
j_call: TRBJ1-5
v_call: TRBV12-3/TRBV12-4
d_call: -
clone_size: -

cdr3_aa: CASRNNQPQHF
cdr3_nt: TGTGCCAGCAGAAATAACCAGCCCCAGCATTTT
j_call: TRBJ1-5
v_call: TRBV28
d_call: -
clone_size: once

cdr3_aa: CASSQDSLITHTGELFF
cdr3_nt: TGTGCCAGCAGCCAAGATTCCCTAATTACCCACACCGGGGAGCTGTTTTTT
j_call: TRBJ2-2
v_call: TRBV4-2
d_call: -
clone_size: many

cdr3_aa: CASSLSEGGEQFF
cdr3_nt: TGTGCCAGCAGTTTATCGGAGGGAGGTGAGCAGTTCTTC
j_call: TRBJ2-1
v_call: TRBV12-3/TRBV12-4
d_call: -
clone_size: -

cdr3_aa: CSVALKWEQFF
cdr3_nt: TGCAGCGTTGCTCTTAAGTGGGAGCAGTTCTTC
j_call: TRBJ2-1
v_call: TRBV29-1
d_call: -
clone_size: many

cdr3_aa: CTSSDNNREPQHF
cdr3_nt: TGTACCAGTAGCGATAACAACCGGGAGCCCCAGCATTTT
j_call: TRBJ1-5
v_call: TRBV11-2
d_call: -
clone_size: -

cdr3_aa: CASILTGNTEVFF
cdr3_nt: TGTGCCAGCATCCTTACAGGGAACACTGAAGTTTTCTTT
j_call: TRBJ1-1
v_call: TRBV28
d_call: -
clone_size: -